Sequencing of this TCR beta chain was carried out in a study of cytomegalovirus exposure and HLA in healthy donors (TCRdb year 2017). General notes on the study: An earlier analysis of 587 of the donors reported around 280 Gb of sequence data and about 120 million unique TCR beta sequences obtained from about 200 million T cells. Roughly 300 gigabases of sequencing data and tens of millions of unique TCR sequences made up an early release that covered approximately 620 HLA-typed donors. Of the roughly 400 genotyped donors, 65% to 90% fell in the genetic ancestry cluster associated with self-reported Caucasian donors. The aim of the study was to test whether cataloging public T cell receptors could identify signatures of past pathogen exposure. The study profiled the T cell repertoires of 500 to 800 subjects by immunosequencing and related them to cytomegalovirus serostatus. Besides the first cohort of around 700 subjects, a separate validation cohort made up of 120 different subjects was used. High-throughput TCR immunosequencing, statistical association of individual TCRs with disease status, and machine learning were combined to predict cytomegalovirus infection status. A later analysis re-examined previously published TCR beta repertoires from around 670 donors and added high-resolution HLA genotyping to investigate patterns of TCR occurrence. Rather than using new phenotypic data, the later analysis identified candidate immune exposures from TCR beta sequences and from how often those sequences occurred across donors. An earlier analysis of around 640 of the donors used high-throughput TCR beta sequencing to judge whether each TCR beta V gene segment behaved as functional or pseudogenic. Donor age, sex, ethnicity and CMV serostatus were compiled alongside the repertoire data. In a later genetic analysis, genome-wide SNP genotypes for about 60% of the 666 donors were used, and that subset was treated as a discovery cohort. Every repertoire in the discovery cohort had been generated on one and the same sequencing platform. Class I and class II HLA loci were covered by the typing at four-digit resolution. The number of typed donors differed by locus: 629-630 for A, B, C, DRB1 and DQB1; roughly 510 for DQA1; 606 for DPA1; and around 490 for DPB1. A handful of DR-DQ haplotypes were handled as single units for association and clustering because linkage in the cohort was strong. Among 300 to 500 genotyped donors of the cohort, an average of about 240,000 unique TCR beta nucleotide sequences was sequenced per donor, of which 15% to 20% were non-productive. The paper as a whole reports these results and caveats: A few of the identified cytomegalovirus-associated TCR beta chains were confirmed in vitro to be specific for cytomegalovirus antigens. According to a later analysis, parvovirus B19, influenza, CMV and Epstein-Barr virus appeared linked to several top co-occurrence clusters. Most TCR sequences were observed very rarely across donors, whereas some public TCRs were present in many individuals. In a later genetic analysis, a missense DCLRE1C variant was associated with V-gene and J-gene trimming of TCR beta chains, and the association was replicated in an independent cohort. Compared with equally common non-associated chains, HLA-associated TCR beta chains in a later analysis were more clonally expanded and had lower generation probabilities. A further reported finding was that TCR beta sequences accurately predicted the HLA-A and HLA-B alleles for most subjects in the first cohort. Because the 87-base-pair reads could not distinguish some IMGT-functional V segments, including TRBV6-2 and TRBV6-3, those segments were excluded. At a false discovery rate of 0.05, a later analysis linked 16,951 TCR beta sequences to specific HLA alleles. According to a later analysis, TCR association rates differed among HLA loci, with DRB1 alleles showing the most associated TCRs and HLA-C alleles showing the fewest. Linkage disequilibrium might explain the correlated functional status among segregating V segments, but an unknown experimental factor could not be excluded. HLA typing was unavailable for some donors at each locus, so association tests used only the typed subset. Immune exposure information for the cohort was limited to CMV serostatus. Assigning TCR associations to individual alleles was difficult when HLA alleles, especially DR and DQ, strongly co-occurred. In the study, approximately 150 TCR beta chains were listed as associated with cytomegalovirus. In both the original and validation cohorts, the classifier was reported to diagnose cytomegalovirus status with high specificity and sensitivity. The presence/absence analyses assumed that sequencing depth was roughly uniform across donors, and that assumption may not be true. A later genetic analysis reported fewer N-insertions in productive TCRs among donors in an Asian-associated ancestry cluster than the approximately 670-donor mean. Broadly in line with IMGT annotations, most TCR beta V segments showed up in productive rearrangements about 90% or about 30% of the time in an earlier analysis of several hundred of the donors. The authors suggested that the approach could potentially be extended to other disease states and immunological phenotypes. Approximately 16 rarely observed V segments, including chromosome 9 orphons, were excluded from the earlier analysis of some 590 of the donors because counts were too low. According to a later analysis, most CMV-associated TCR beta chains appeared to be HLA-restricted, and the HLA associations seemed to be driven largely by CMV exposure. This cohort had only TCR beta chains sequenced, and the lack of alpha or paired-chain data limited which features could be detected. A group of highly shared sequence variants was considered likely to be a technical artifact of the sequencing pipeline.

Relative to germline, V is 6 bases shorter and J is 3 bases shorter, with 11 bases between their ends. From the cysteine up to the phenylalanine, the CDR3 has a length of 12 residues. The read is trimmed to its CDR3 DNA, 36 bases read in frame from base 1. The germline V gene supplies CDR1 SQVTM and CDR2 ANQGSEA. Notes on this clone: Its target antigen remains unknown. Within one base of it there is no much larger clone, and no base qualities were kept.

Libraries were made using the immunoSEQ multiplex PCR assay. A mixture of 60 forward primers for TCR Vbeta segments and 13 reverse primers for TCR Jbeta segments was used in the multiplex PCR. The CDR3 region of rearranged TCR beta genes was amplified from genomic DNA by a multiplex PCR assay. On the Illumina HiSeq System, the amplified TCR beta libraries were sequenced as 87-base-pair reads. The source study handled its data this way. In a later analysis, about 80 million unique TCR beta chains were counted across the 650 to 750 repertoires, and about 9.9 million of these chains were shared by at least two donors. A nearest-neighbor algorithm error-corrected the raw reads and collapsed the reads into unique sequences, merging closely related sequences to remove PCR and sequencing errors. CDR3 sequences were aligned to IMGT reference sequences to assign V, D and J gene segments. For a sequence to be retained, a match of at least six nucleotides to both a V gene segment and a J gene segment was required. Rearrangements were classified as productive when the CDR3 lacked stop codons and remained in frame with V and J, and all other rearrangements were classified as non-productive. CDR3 was defined by IMGT convention, running from the second conserved V-encoded cysteine to the conserved J-encoded phenylalanine. The earlier analysis of about 590 of the donors excluded sequences that lacked an unambiguous match to a single V gene segment. An earlier analysis of several hundred of the donors called V segments functional above 56.7% productive rearrangements and segregating when the between-donor standard deviation exceeded 5%. A statistical classification framework was developed to diagnose cytomegalovirus status using the catalog of TCR beta chain sequences. A later analysis assigned V and J genes by comparing TCR nucleotide sequences with IMGT/GENE-DB human TR gene sequences. Using the TCRdist pipeline, a later analysis assigned CDR3 sequences along with most-parsimonious VDJ recombination scenarios. A later analysis defined each TCR beta chain by its CDR3 amino acid sequence plus V-gene family, and excluded reads lacking a unique V-gene family. In a later analysis, around 600 highly shared, low-generation-probability nucleotide sequences were removed to address suspected cross-contamination and a sequencing artifact. In a later analysis, a clonal expansion index for each public chain was calculated from normalized within-repertoire ranks of inferred template counts. Generation probabilities in a later analysis came from a VDJ recombination model fitted to out-of-frame rearrangements, and those results were checked against IGoR. In a later analysis, TCR-TCR, TCR-HLA and TCR-CMV co-occurrence was scored with hypergeometric tests, and a repertoire-size bias correction was applied to TCR pairs. In a later analysis, false discovery rates were estimated by permuting HLA or CMV assignments 20 times. A later analysis grouped co-occurring TCRs with DBSCAN, adding TCRdist sequence similarity when clustering within HLA-allele-positive subsets. For co-occurrence clustering, repertoires with fewer than 30,000 or more than 120,000 public chains were excluded, along with four or five repertoires with anomalous nucleotide sharing. The table was pulled from immuneACCESS by TCRdb, which kept in-frame rearrangements only. Such tables lose some clones; where checked, under half of the loss comes from unresolved V genes, and the rest has no known cause. V and J calls and clone size are copied from that table; D and trimming were computed from the DNA. Counted in this sample were about 130,000 clones; 65% to 80% of them appeared once. In total, the top ten clones hold around 3.1% of the sample.

In total, roughly 670 healthy bone marrow donors made up the cohort. All cohort members were sampled while nominally healthy, although unrecorded immune exposures were likely present. The donor was CMV seronegative and belonged to the group of roughly 330 seronegative cohort members. A peripheral blood sample was collected from each donor, and TCR beta sequencing was performed on peripheral blood mononuclear cells. Genomic DNA extraction from the blood cell samples was performed with the Qiagen DNeasy Blood Extraction Kit. The clonotype was recovered from a man aged 35 to 55 in good health and CMV-seronegative. The V and J segments used are TRBV29-1 and TRBJ1-2; perhaps TRBD1 is the D gene, with 6 bases matching. The sample was PBMCs. The sequence in DNA is TGCAGCGTCGCCAACAGGGACTATGGCTACACCTTC. Translated, this gives CSVANRDYGYTF.